This T cell receptor beta chain was recovered during a study of blood T cells in healthy people across ages. A word on this clonotype: Its antigen is unknown.

Regarding the study as a whole: With unsorted PBMCs, a conclusive comparison of naive versus antigen-experienced cells was not possible.

The V gene's germline CDR1 is DFQATT and CDR2 SNEGSKA (reference sequence). The CDR3 is made up of 12 amino acids. Combining a sample-barcoded 5' primer with a J-beta primer mix, a second PCR ran for roughly 7 to 12 cycles. TCRdb reanalysed the 5' RACE reads using MiXCR and keeps one entry per CDR3 protein. The table shows around 1,000,000 distinct CDR3 sequences, with less than 25% occurring only once. The sample also formed part of further work on T cells of mothers and their children.

The source material was blood. The chain carries TRBV20-1 and TRBJ1-1, with D unclear. This receptor was obtained from a girl aged 2-10 years in good health. DNA of the CDR3: TGCACCCTCTTAGGAGGGAACACTGAAGCTTTCTTT. Its protein is CTLLGGNTEAFF.